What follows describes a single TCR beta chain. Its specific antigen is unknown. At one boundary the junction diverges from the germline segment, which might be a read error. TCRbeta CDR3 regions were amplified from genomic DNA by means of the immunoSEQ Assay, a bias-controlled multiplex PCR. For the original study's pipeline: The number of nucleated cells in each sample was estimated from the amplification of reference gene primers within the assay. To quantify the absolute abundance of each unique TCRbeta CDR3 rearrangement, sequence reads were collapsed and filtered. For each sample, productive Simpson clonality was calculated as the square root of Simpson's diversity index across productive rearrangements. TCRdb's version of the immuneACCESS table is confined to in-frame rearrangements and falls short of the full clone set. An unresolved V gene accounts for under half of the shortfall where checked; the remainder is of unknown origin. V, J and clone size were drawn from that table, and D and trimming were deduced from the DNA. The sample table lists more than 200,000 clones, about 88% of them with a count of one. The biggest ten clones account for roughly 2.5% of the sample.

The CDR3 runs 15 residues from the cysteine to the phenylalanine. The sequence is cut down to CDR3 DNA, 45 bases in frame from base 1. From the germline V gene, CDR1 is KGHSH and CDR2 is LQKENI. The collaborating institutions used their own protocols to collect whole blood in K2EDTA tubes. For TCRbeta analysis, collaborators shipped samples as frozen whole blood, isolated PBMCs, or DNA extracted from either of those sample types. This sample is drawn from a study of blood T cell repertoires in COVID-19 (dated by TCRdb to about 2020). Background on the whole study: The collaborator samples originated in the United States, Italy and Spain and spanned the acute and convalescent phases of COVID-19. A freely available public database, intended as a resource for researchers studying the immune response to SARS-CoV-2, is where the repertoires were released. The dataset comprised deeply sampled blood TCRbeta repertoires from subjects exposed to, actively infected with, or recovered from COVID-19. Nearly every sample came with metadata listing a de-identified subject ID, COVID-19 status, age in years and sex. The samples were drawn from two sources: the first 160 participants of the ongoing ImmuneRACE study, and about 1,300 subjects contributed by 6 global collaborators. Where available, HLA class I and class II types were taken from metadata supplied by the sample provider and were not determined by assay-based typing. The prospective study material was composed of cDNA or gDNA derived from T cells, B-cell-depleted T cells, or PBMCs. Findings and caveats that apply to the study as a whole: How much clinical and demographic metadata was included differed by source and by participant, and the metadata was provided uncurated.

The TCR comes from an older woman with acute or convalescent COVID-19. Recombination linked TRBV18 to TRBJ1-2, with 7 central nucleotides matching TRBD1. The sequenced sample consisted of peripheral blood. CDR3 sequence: CASSPSGTANYGHTF. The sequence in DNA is TGTGCCAGCTCACCATCCGGGACAGCTAACTATGGCCACACCTTC.